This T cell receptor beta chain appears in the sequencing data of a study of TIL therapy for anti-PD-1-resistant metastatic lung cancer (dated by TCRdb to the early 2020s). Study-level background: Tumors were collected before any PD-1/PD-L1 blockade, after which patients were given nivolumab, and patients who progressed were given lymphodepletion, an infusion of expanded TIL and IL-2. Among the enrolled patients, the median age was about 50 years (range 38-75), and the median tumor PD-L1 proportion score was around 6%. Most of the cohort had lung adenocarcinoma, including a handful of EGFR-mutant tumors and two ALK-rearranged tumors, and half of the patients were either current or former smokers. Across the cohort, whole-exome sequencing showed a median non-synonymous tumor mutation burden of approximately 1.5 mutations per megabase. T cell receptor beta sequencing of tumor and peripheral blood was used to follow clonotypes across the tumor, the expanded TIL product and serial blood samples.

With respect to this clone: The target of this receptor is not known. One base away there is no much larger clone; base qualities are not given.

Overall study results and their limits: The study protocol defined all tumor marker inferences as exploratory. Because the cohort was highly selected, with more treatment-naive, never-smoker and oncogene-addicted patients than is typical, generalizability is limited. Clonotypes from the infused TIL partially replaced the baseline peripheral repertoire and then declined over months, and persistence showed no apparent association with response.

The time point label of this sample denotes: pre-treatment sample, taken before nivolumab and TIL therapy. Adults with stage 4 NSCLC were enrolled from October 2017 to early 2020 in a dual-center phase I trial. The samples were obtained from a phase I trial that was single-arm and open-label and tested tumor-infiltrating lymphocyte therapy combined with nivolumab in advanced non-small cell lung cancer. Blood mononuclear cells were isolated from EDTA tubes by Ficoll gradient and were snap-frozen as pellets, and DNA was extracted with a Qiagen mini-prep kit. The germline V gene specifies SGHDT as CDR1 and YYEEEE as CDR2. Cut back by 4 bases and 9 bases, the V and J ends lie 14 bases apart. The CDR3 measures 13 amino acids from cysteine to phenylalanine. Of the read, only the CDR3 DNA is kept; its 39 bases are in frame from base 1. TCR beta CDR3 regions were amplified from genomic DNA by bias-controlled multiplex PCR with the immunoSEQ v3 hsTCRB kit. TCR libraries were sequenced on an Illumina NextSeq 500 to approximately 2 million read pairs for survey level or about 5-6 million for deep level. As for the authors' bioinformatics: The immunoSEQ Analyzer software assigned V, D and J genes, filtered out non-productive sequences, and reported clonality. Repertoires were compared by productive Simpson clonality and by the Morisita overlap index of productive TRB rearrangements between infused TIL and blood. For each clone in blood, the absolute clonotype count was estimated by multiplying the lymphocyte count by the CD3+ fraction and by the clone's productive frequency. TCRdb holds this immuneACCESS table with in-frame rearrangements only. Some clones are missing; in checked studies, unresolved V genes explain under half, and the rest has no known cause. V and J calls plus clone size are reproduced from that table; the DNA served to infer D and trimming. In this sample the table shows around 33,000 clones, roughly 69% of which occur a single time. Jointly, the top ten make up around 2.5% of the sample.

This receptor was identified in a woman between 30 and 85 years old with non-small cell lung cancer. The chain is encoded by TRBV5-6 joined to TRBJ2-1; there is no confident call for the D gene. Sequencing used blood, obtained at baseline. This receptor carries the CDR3 CASSHLFGLEQFF. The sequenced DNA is TGTGCCAGCAGCCACCTGTTCGGGCTTGAGCAGTTCTTC.